The clone carrying this TCR beta chain has ten or more counts. This sample is part of a study of identical twins. TCRdb recomputed calls from the 5' RACE reads with MiXCR, one row per CDR3 protein. Of about 150,000 distinct CDR3 sequences detected, around 3.4% appear once; the ten largest clones hold around 8.1%. Germline-derived CDR1 and CDR2 are DFQATT and SNEGSKA (reference sequence). With 1 base removed from V and 3 bases from J, the gap between germline ends came to 9 bases. The CDR3 is 14 amino acids. The rearrangement joins TRBV20-1 to TRBJ2-2, with D unresolved. The receptor's source is a man aged 18-30 years in good health. What was sequenced was memory T cells sorted from blood. CDR3 in amino acids: CSARVLIHTGELFF. DNA of the CDR3: TGCAGTGCTAGAGTACTCATCCACACCGGGGAGCTGTTTTTT.